This TCR beta chain was identified during a study of cytomegalovirus exposure and HLA in healthy donors. Study-wide results and limits: Highly shared variants forming one cluster were likely a sequencing artifact. Common viral pathogens seemed to be connected with several of the most significant clusters, according to a later analysis. Relative to the approximately 700-donor mean, N-insertions were reportedly fewer in an Asian-associated ancestry cluster in a later analysis.

The CDR3 sequence is 15 residues long. CDR1 and CDR2 from the germline V gene are SGHRS and YFSETQ. The V gene end was trimmed by 4 bases and the J gene end by 2 bases; junction bases not matched to a gene: 4. To note about this clone: No antigen is known for it.

The PCR ran on 60 Vbeta and 13 Jbeta primers. Per the original data handling: Unique TCR beta chains totaled 65 million to 95 million in a later count, with 8.5 million to 12 million of them shared. Assay: immunoSEQ multiplex PCR; the TCRdb copy retains only in-frame clones and omits some. V, J and clone size were drawn from that table, and D and trimming were deduced from the DNA. The sample has around 150,000 clones; around four fifths are singletons. Specimen: PBMCs. The receptor comes from a man between 18 and 29 years old in good health and CMV-seropositive. J is TRBJ1-3 and V is TRBV5-1, with 9 bases lining up with TRBD1. The CDR3 here is CASSPGQGPGNTIYF. The CDR3, as DNA: TGCGCCAGCAGCCCCGGACAGGGGCCTGGAAACACCATATATTTT. Drawing the rest from reference TRBV5-1 and TRBJ1-3, the complete variable domain is KAGVTQTPRYLIKTRGQQVTLSCSPISGHRSVSWYQQTPGQGLQFLFEYFSETQRNKGNFPGRFSGRQFSNSRSEMNVSTLELGDSALYLCASSPGQGPGNTIYFGEGSWLTVV.